In its sample, the clone carrying this T cell receptor (beta chain) ranks as medium-sized. Its antigen is undetermined. A mixed TRB-A/B primer pool amplified rearranged TRB by multiplex touch-down PCR. TCRdb re-analysed the multiplex PCR reads in MiXCR, keeping a single row per CDR3 protein. This sample has 370 or so distinct CDR3 sequences; 24% occur once, and the top ten carry roughly 31%. Peripheral blood genomic DNA, not sorted cells or RNA, was the template. The germline V gene has CDR1 SGHRS and CDR2 YFSETQ. V shed 4 bases and J 6 bases; nucleotides not matched to a gene: 9. The CDR3 contains 16 residues. The data were taken from a study of T cell repertoires in aging, cancer and after chemotherapy. Overall study context: Six age groups, ranging from 30 or younger to 70 or older, included the donors. Paired samples before and after chemotherapy came from glioblastoma patients receiving temozolomide-based therapy. The whole study produced a dataset of roughly 8.8 million TCR reads.

Findings and limits, study-wide: Median generation probability rose over the chemotherapy interval in each cancer cohort, suggesting rebound thymic output.

Sequences were obtained from blood. This TCR was sampled from a human donor with a solid tumor. The V call is TRBV5-1, the J call TRBJ2-2, with 10 bases aligning to TRBD1. CDR3 bases: TGCGCCAGCAGCCTGTCCGGGACAGGGGTATCCGGGGAGCTGTTTTTT. Protein product: CASSLSGTGVSGELFF. The full variable domain, its missing parts supplied by reference TRBV5-1 and TRBJ2-2, is KAGVTQTPRYLIKTRGQQVTLSCSPISGHRSVSWYQQTPGQGLQFLFEYFSETQRNKGNFPGRFSGRQFSNSRSEMNVSTLELGDSALYLCASSLSGTGVSGELFFGEGSRLTVL.